A selection of T cell receptor beta chains follows, all from one sample in a study of shared clonotypes between healthy human individuals. Clones were read by immunoSEQ multiplex PCR, and TCRdb kept only the in-frame ones, dropping some. The profile covers 1.5 million to 2.5 million clones, with about 95% appearing a single time and around 1.2% taken by the ten largest. The source material was naive CD8+ T cells sorted from blood. Source of these receptors: a man aged 18 to 35 in good health. Each CDR3 is given with its conserved first and last residue. D genes are given only for firm matches. Clone size is not always given. Where it is, it says once, few, many or a class for expanded clones.

.	TRBV7-9	TRBD2	TRBJ2-1	CASSSLLAGGPYNEQFF
.	TRBV7-9	.	TRBJ2-7	CASSLASGNRAYEQYF
.	TRBV19	TRBD1	TRBJ2-7	CASSQGTDMGEQYF
.	TRBV9	.	TRBJ2-5	CASSGPDQETQYF
.	TRBV7-6	TRBD2	TRBJ2-5	CASSSASGSSGTQYF
.	TRBV9	TRBD2	TRBJ2-3	CASTAGVTDTQYF
.	TRBV19	.	TRBJ1-1	CASSFSRREAFF
.	TRBV4-1	.	TRBJ2-1	CASSQDRVGAYNEQFF
.	TRBV5-1	.	TRBJ2-2	CASSYAANTGELFF
.	TRBV29-1	TRBD2	TRBJ2-1	CSVDRAGAPNEQFF
.	TRBV11-2	TRBD2	TRBJ2-3	CASSPGTSGETQYF
once	TRBV7-9	.	TRBJ2-5	CASTSYQETQYF
.	TRBV7-9	.	TRBJ2-1	CASSYPWQQFF
.	TRBV25-1	TRBD1	TRBJ2-3	CASSQGADTQYF
.	TRBV27	.	TRBJ2-7	CASSLSGASSYEQYF
.	TRBV13	TRBD1	TRBJ2-7	CASSPQDRGTSYEQYF
.	TRBV27	TRBD1	TRBJ2-7	CASSPGTANEQYF
.	TRBV7-6	TRBD2	TRBJ2-7	CASSLGGGSYEQYF
.	TRBV7-9	.	TRBJ2-7	CASSRSYEQYF
.	TRBV4-3	.	TRBJ2-1	CASSQDGNGVEQFF
.	TRBV6-1	.	TRBJ2-3	CASSGLQGTQADTQYF
once	TRBV7-9	TRBD1	TRBJ1-4	CASSSPTGIGEKLFF
.	TRBV5-5	.	TRBJ2-7	CASSFHVNSYEQYF
few	TRBV9	.	TRBJ1-6	CASSGLGDSPLHF
.	TRBV10-1	.	TRBJ2-2	CASSEADYANTGELFF
.	TRBV6-6	.	TRBJ2-7	CASTIGPSSYEQYF
few	TRBV27	TRBD1	TRBJ1-6	CASSLTGYNSPLHF
.	TRBV27	.	TRBJ2-3	CASSLPGSTDTQYF
.	TRBV7-9	.	TRBJ2-1	CASSFVSVADEQFF
.	TRBV7-9	.	TRBJ2-1	CASSSNNGIGGSSYNEQFF
.	TRBV6-5	.	TRBJ1-3	CASSPTGGPGNTIYF
.	TRBV7-2	TRBD1	TRBJ2-5	CASSLGFGQGEETQYF
once	TRBV4-1	TRBD2	TRBJ2-3	CASSPEIGTSGSLDTQYF
.	TRBV12-5	.	TRBJ2-3	CASGSLGSGEGATDTQYF
few	TRBV27	.	TRBJ2-1	CATSPSLNNEQFF
.	TRBV11-2	.	TRBJ2-7	CASSRWQGEEQYF
.	TRBV9	TRBD1	TRBJ2-7	CASSTSGGASYEQYF
.	TRBV5-4	.	TRBJ2-3	CASSWEKVDAPLTDTQYF
.	TRBV4-1	TRBD1	TRBJ1-5	CASSQSQGAGQPQHF
.	TRBV11-2	TRBD2	TRBJ2-1	CASSPGGGLAGNEQFF
.	TRBV7-2	.	TRBJ2-3	CAIPGRDPADTQYF
.	TRBV5-4	.	TRBJ2-1	CASSHDRKDEQFF